The next 21 T cell receptor beta chains were all read from a single sample in a study of control samples from healthy donors and cancer patients. Using immunoSEQ multiplex PCR, the repertoire was profiled, and TCRdb retains in-frame clones only, with some absent. The data hold about 250,000 clones, with about 80% observed a single time. The specimen sequenced was PBMCs. The receptors were sampled from a woman aged 55 to 70 with lung cancer.

This chain uses TRBV7-3 with TRBJ2-5; TRBD2 matches at 7 bases. Unmatched junction bases numbered 5, after V lost 5 bases and J lost 5 bases. This CDR3 has 13 amino acids. Germline assignment: CDR1 SGHTA and CDR2 FQGTGA. In DNA, the CDR3 is TGTGCCAGCAGCATCACTAGCGCGGAGACCCAGTACTTC. Its protein is CASSITSAETQYF. Looking up the rest from reference TRBV7-3 and TRBJ2-5 gives the full variable domain: GAGVSQTPSNKVTEKGKYVELRCDPISGHTALYWYRQSLGQGPEFLIYFQGTGAADDSGLPNDRFFAVRPEGSVSTLKIQRTERGDSAVYLCASSITSAETQYFGPGTRLLVL.

The chain recombines TRBV28 with TRBJ2-1; 12 bases match TRBD2. Germline values: CDR1 MDHEN, CDR2 SYDVKM. This CDR3 is built from 21 residues. Losses at the gene ends were 3 bases for V and 4 bases for J; bases not matched to a gene: 19. CDR3 DNA sequence: TGTGCCAGCAGTTTTAAGGCTTGGGGCGGGACTAGCGGGTTACTGTACAATGAGCAGTTCTTC. Protein: CASSFKAWGGTSGLLYNEQFF.

The genes are TRBV15 and TRBJ1-2; 8 positions agree with TRBD1. Germline V gene sequence: CDR1 LNHNV, CDR2 YYDKDF (reference sequence). The V segment lost 1 base and the J segment 3 bases; nucleotides outside the gene matches: 1. The length of the CDR3 is 14 residues. The CDR3 DNA follows: TGTGCCACCAGCAGAGGACAGGGGCACTATGGCTACACCTTC. As protein: CATSRGQGHYGYTF.

The chain recombines TRBV28 with TRBJ1-1; 9 nucleotides match TRBD1. CDR3 length: 12 residues. Trimming cost V 10 bases and J 5 bases; bases outside gene matches: 5. Germline CDR1 and CDR2: MDHEN and SYDVKM. The CDR3 DNA follows: TGTGCCACCTCGACAGGGGGGACTGAAGCTTTCTTT. Its translation: CATSTGGTEAFF.

The chain couples TRBV5-8 to TRBJ2-3, with 7 bases that match TRBD2. The length of the CDR3 is 17 residues. From germline, CDR1 is SGHTS and CDR2 YDEGEE. With V trimmed by 3 bases and J by 3 bases, 13 bases remained unmatched. In nucleotides, the CDR3 is TGTGCCAGCAGCTCGGGCCGGGGGGATTATTGGACAGATACGCAGTATTTT. Protein sequence: CASSSGRGDYWTDTQYF.

V gene TRBV6-2 or TRBV6-3 combines with J gene TRBJ1-1; possible D gene TRBD1, 5 bases. V was cut by 6 bases and J by 1 base, with 21 bases left in between. From germline, CDR1 is MNHEY and CDR2 SVGEGT. This CDR3 is 17 amino acids long. CDR3 bases: TGTGCCAGCAGCCTTCACCCGGGGCAGACAAGGAACACTGAAGCTTTCTTT. It specifies CASSLHPGQTRNTEAFF.

The rearrangement joins TRBV7-2 to TRBJ2-5; no firm D call. The CDR3 length is 13 residues. In germline, CDR1 is SGHTA, CDR2 FQGNSA. V was shortened by 5 bases and J by 1 base, with 8 bases between the two germline ends. The CDR3 loop is CASSQELQETQYF. The CDR3 DNA sequence: TGTGCCAGCAGCCAAGAGCTCCAAGAGACCCAGTACTTC.

V usage is TRBV7-8 and J usage is TRBJ2-3; D may be TRBD2 (5 bases). This CDR3 is 14 amino acids long. The germline gives CDR1 SGHVS, CDR2 FQNEAQ. V was shortened by 2 bases and J by 2 bases, with 8 bases between the two germline ends. The CDR3 sequence: CASSLLDFTDTQYF. CDR3 bases: TGTGCCAGCAGCTTACTGGACTTCACAGATACGCAGTATTTT.

V is TRBV5-1 and J is TRBJ2-3, with 15 bases fitting TRBD2. Germline-derived CDR1 and CDR2 are SGHRS and YFSETQ. This CDR3 has 16 amino acids. Losses at the gene ends were 4 bases for V and 5 bases for J; bases not matched to a gene: 5. CDR3 sequence (DNA): TGCGCCAGCAGCACCCGGACTAGCGGGGGGGGAGATACGCAGTATTTT. It codes for CASSTRTSGGGDTQYF.

The V gene is TRBV5-1, the J gene TRBJ2-7; perhaps TRBD2 as D (5 bases). There are 14 residues in the CDR3. V was clipped by 4 bases and J by 2 bases, with 13 bases between them. CDR1 SGHRS and CDR2 YFSETQ come from the germline V gene. CDR3 residues: CASSTGNPPYEQYF. As DNA, the CDR3 is TGCGCCAGCAGCACCGGGAACCCGCCCTACGAGCAGTACTTC. The full variable domain, with the rest looked up from reference TRBV5-1 and TRBJ2-7, is KAGVTQTPRYLIKTRGQQVTLSCSPISGHRSVSWYQQTPGQGLQFLFEYFSETQRNKGNFPGRFSGRQFSNSRSEMNVSTLELGDSALYLCASSTGNPPYEQYFGPGTRLTVT.

The V call is TRBV5-6, the J call TRBJ1-1; D ambiguous. Trimming stripped 3 bases from V and 1 base from J, with 16 bases between. The CDR3 contains 16 residues. The germline CDR1 and CDR2 sequences are SGHDT and YYEEEE. The CDR3 reads CASSSALTEPNTEAFF. CDR3 bases: TGTGCCAGCAGCTCCGCCCTCACAGAACCGAACACTGAAGCTTTCTTT.

This rearrangement joins TRBV12-3 or TRBV12-4 to TRBJ2-3; either TRBD1 or TRBD2 may fit D (6 bases each). This CDR3 is 13 amino acids long. The V end was cut by 5 bases, the J end by 3 bases, with 9 bases between. The DNA for the CDR3 is TGTGCCAGCAGTAGGGGGGAGACAGATACGCAGTATTTT. As protein: CASSRGETDTQYF.

The V gene is TRBV5-1, the J gene TRBJ1-1; D is unclear. The germline V and J ends were trimmed by 2 bases and 0 bases, with 8 bases remaining between them. Germline assignment: CDR1 SGHRS and CDR2 YFSETQ. This CDR3 spans 14 amino acids. CDR3 in DNA: TGCGCCAGCAGCTTCGACGTCATGAACACTGAAGCTTTCTTT. It yields the protein CASSFDVMNTEAFF.

V usage is TRBV28 and J usage is TRBJ2-7; D not certain. Trimming left V 3 bases short and J 2 bases short, with 17 bases between. The CDR3 sequence is 16 residues long. Germline V lookup: CDR1 MDHEN, CDR2 SYDVKM. The CDR3 nucleotides are TGTGCCAGCAGTTTCGGTACCGGCAGGACCACCTACGAGCAGTACTTC. This sequence encodes CASSFGTGRTTYEQYF.

The V gene is TRBV19, the J gene TRBJ1-3; D is uncertain. Germline V CDR1 and CDR2: LNHDA, SQIVND (reference sequence). Trimming pared 2 bases from V and 0 bases from J, leaving 11 bases between. The CDR3 runs 16 residues. For the CDR3, the DNA is TGTGCCAGTAGTATAAGTGACGCATACTCTGGAAACACCATATATTTT. Its translation: CASSISDAYSGNTIYF.

J is TRBJ1-3 and V is TRBV9; maybe TRBD1 (5 bases). Germline lookup yields CDR1 SGDLS and CDR2 YYNGEE. V shed 4 bases and J shed 4 bases, with 18 bases lying between them. The CDR3 length is 16 residues. The CDR3 DNA follows: TGTGCCAGCAGCCCAGATCCCCAGGGTTCCGGAAACACCATATATTTT. This translates into CASSPDPQGSGNTIYF.

The rearrangement joins TRBV19 to TRBJ1-5; D gene uncertain. CDR3 length: 14 residues. The V gene's germline CDR1 is LNHDA and CDR2 SQIVND (reference sequence). Between the trimmed V and J ends, which lost 8 bases and 0 bases, there was a span of 11 bases. DNA for the CDR3: TGTGCCAGTTCGGGCGTTTTTAGCAATCAGCCCCAGCATTTT. Its translation: CASSGVFSNQPQHF.

The V call is TRBV7-3, the J call TRBJ1-1; no clear D. Germline V gene lookup returns CDR1 SGHTA and CDR2 FQGTGA. The CDR3 sequence is 14 residues long. The V end lost 1 base, the J end lost 7 bases, and 13 bases lay between the germline ends. The CDR3 nucleotides read TGTGCCAGCAGCTTAATGCCGGATACTAGTGAAGCTTTCTTT. It is translated as CASSLMPDTSEAFF.

This clone was seen a few times. J is TRBJ2-1 and V is TRBV3-1 (or the pseudogene TRBV3-2); weak D call: TRBD1 (6 bases). The ends were cut back, 1 base at V and 15 bases at J, with 19 bases in the middle. The V gene's germline CDR1 is LGHDT and CDR2 YNNKEL (reference sequence). This CDR3 has 14 residues. This CDR3 is CASSQGGSGARGFF. Written as DNA, the CDR3 is TGTGCCAGCAGCCAAGGAGGGTCAGGGGCCCGGGGGTTCTTC.

The chain carries TRBV24-1 and TRBJ1-2; D might be TRBD1 (5 bases). Germline values: CDR1 KGHDR, CDR2 SFDVKD. This CDR3 has 13 residues. V shed 4 bases and J shed 4 bases, with 9 bases lying between them. The CDR3: CATSEGQGYGYTF. CDR3 nucleotide sequence: TGTGCCACCAGTGAAGGGCAGGGCTATGGCTACACCTTC.

The chain links TRBV5-4 to TRBJ2-1; D is undetermined. Per germline, CDR1 SGHNT and CDR2 YYREEE (reference sequence). The ends were cut back, 1 base at V and 0 bases at J, with 11 bases in the middle. The CDR3 extends over 16 amino acids. The CDR3 is CASSLSGASSYNEQFF. The CDR3, as DNA: TGTGCCAGCAGCTTGTCGGGCGCGAGCTCCTACAATGAGCAGTTCTTC. Using reference TRBV5-4 and TRBJ2-1 for the parts outside the CDR3, the full variable domain is ETGVTQSPTHLIKTRGQQVTLRCSSQSGHNTVSWYQQALGQGPQFIFQYYREEENGRGNFPPRFSGLQFPNYSSELNVNALELDDSALYLCASSLSGASSYNEQFFGPGTRLTVL.